The rows below give T cell receptor beta chains drawn from one sample of a study of shared clonotypes between healthy human individuals. Generated by immunoSEQ multiplex PCR, the TCRdb table keeps only in-frame clones and is missing some. The data hold about 2 million clones, with about 95% observed a single time. The sample consisted of naive CD8+ T cells sorted from blood. These receptors were collected from a man between 18 and 35 years old in good health. Both conserved end residues are part of each CDR3. D genes are given only for firm matches. Not all rows give a size; the values are once, few, many and, for expanded clones, a class.

j_gene	d_gene	v_gene	abundance	CDR3nt	CDR3aa
TRBJ1-1	TRBD1	TRBV5-1	few	TGCGCCAGCAGGTCAGGGGGGGACTCTGAAGCTTTCTTT	CASRSGGDSEAFF
TRBJ2-1	TRBD2	TRBV7-9	-	TGTGCCAGCAGCCCCGAGATAGCGGGCAATGAGCAGTTCTTC	CASSPEIAGNEQFF
TRBJ2-7	-	TRBV28	-	TGTGCCAGCAGTTTTCGGGGTTTAGGCGAGCAGTACTTC	CASSFRGLGEQYF
TRBJ1-5	TRBD1	TRBV28	few	TGTGCCAGCCTGAGGGGGCAGAATAATCAGCCCCAGCATTTT	CASLRGQNNQPQHF
TRBJ2-3	TRBD2	TRBV28	-	TGTGCCAGCAGAGCGGGGGAAAGAGATACGCAGTATTTT	CASRAGERDTQYF
TRBJ2-1	-	TRBV7-8	-	TGTGCCAGCAGCTTACCCGTAGGGGCCTCCTACAATGAGCAGTTCTTC	CASSLPVGASYNEQFF
TRBJ2-4	TRBD2	TRBV11-2	-	TGTGCCAGCAGCCAAACGGGGGGTTATGACATTCAGTACTTC	CASSQTGGYDIQYF
TRBJ2-7	TRBD2	TRBV27	-	TGTGCCAGCAGTTTGAGGCTAGCGGGAGTCGAGCAGTACTTC	CASSLRLAGVEQYF
TRBJ2-5	-	TRBV27	-	TGTGCCAGCAGTTTACTGGGGGGGCGAGAGACCCAGTACTTC	CASSLLGGRETQYF
TRBJ2-7	TRBD2	TRBV18	-	TGTGCCAGCTCACCTACGACTAGCGGGGTGTATGAGCAGTACTTC	CASSPTTSGVYEQYF
TRBJ1-6	-	TRBV6-1	-	TGTGCCAGCAGTGAACGGAGCTCCTATAATTCACCCCTCCACTTT	CASSERSSYNSPLHF
TRBJ2-5	TRBD1	TRBV15	-	TGTGCCACCAGCCTGGACAGGGGAGAGACCCAGTACTTC	CATSLDRGETQYF
TRBJ1-1	TRBD1	TRBV19	-	TGTGCCAGTAGTATCCCATGGACAGGGACGAACACTGAAGCTTTCTTT	CASSIPWTGTNTEAFF
TRBJ2-1	TRBD2	TRBV2	-	TGTGCCAGCGGGATAGCGGGAGCGGTTACCAATGAGCAGTTCTTC	CASGIAGAVTNEQFF
TRBJ2-7	-	TRBV27	-	TGTGCCAGCAGTCAACTGCCCGACTTCAGCAACGAGCAGTACTTC	CASSQLPDFSNEQYF
TRBJ2-2	TRBD2	TRBV9	-	TGTGCCAGCAGCGTTGTAGGACTAGCGGTAAACACCGGGGAGCTGTTTTTT	CASSVVGLAVNTGELFF
TRBJ1-4	TRBD1	TRBV4-1	-	TGCGCCAGCAGCAGACCGGGACAGGGACATGAAAAACTGTTTTTT	CASSRPGQGHEKLFF
TRBJ1-1	-	TRBV15	-	TGTGCCACCAGCAACACAGGTCCCACTGAAGCTTTCTTT	CATSNTGPTEAFF
TRBJ1-1	-	TRBV7-9	-	TGTGCCAGCACCCAGGGGTCAGCCCGCACTGAAGCTTTCTTT	CASTQGSARTEAFF
TRBJ1-1	-	TRBV19	-	TGTGCCAGTAGTATATCGGCAGATCAAACCCTGAACACTGAAGCTTTCTTT	CASSISADQTLNTEAFF
TRBJ2-5	-	TRBV6-5	-	TGTGCCAGCAGTTACAGCGAGGGCCTCCCCATTGAGACCCAGTACTTC	CASSYSEGLPIETQYF
TRBJ2-2	-	TRBV5-1	-	TGCGCCAGCAGTGAGGGACCCGGGGAGCTGTTTTTT	CASSEGPGELFF
TRBJ1-1	-	TRBV11-2	-	TGTGCCAGCAGCTTAGCTGGTAAGACTGAAGCTTTCTTT	CASSLAGKTEAFF
TRBJ2-7	TRBD2	TRBV4-1	-	TGCGCCAGCAGCCAACGACTAGCGGTAACCTACGAGCAGTACTTC	CASSQRLAVTYEQYF
TRBJ2-1	TRBD1	TRBV19	-	TGTGCCAGTAGTATTGCCGGGACAGGTCACAATGAGCAGTTCTTC	CASSIAGTGHNEQFF
TRBJ1-1	TRBD1	TRBV30	-	TGTGCCTGGAGCGCCGGGACAGGTATGACTGAAGCTTTCTTT	CAWSAGTGMTEAFF
TRBJ2-7	-	TRBV2	-	TGTGCCAGCAGTGAATCTACCTCCTACGAGCAGTACTTC	CASSESTSYEQYF
TRBJ2-6	-	TRBV5-6	-	TGTGCCAGCAGCCTGACTCCCAGCTCTGGGGCCAACGTCCTGACTTTC	CASSLTPSSGANVLTF
TRBJ1-3	-	TRBV30	once	TGTGCCTGGAGTGAACGGGAAAGGAGGAGCTCTGGAAACACCATATATTTT	CAWSERERRSSGNTIYF
TRBJ1-1	-	TRBV27	-	TGTGCCAGCAGTTTAGGAGGACTCAACACTGAAGCTTTCTTT	CASSLGGLNTEAFF
TRBJ2-7	TRBD2	TRBV29-1	once	TGCAGCGCCGGGGGAGGGTACTACGAGCAGTACTTC	CSAGGGYYEQYF
TRBJ2-2	-	TRBV13	once	TGTGCCAGCAGAGGGCAGGGGGGCACCGGGGAGCTGTTTTTT	CASRGQGGTGELFF
TRBJ1-6	TRBD1	TRBV4-3	-	TGCGCCAGCAGCCAGGGACAGGGGAATTCACCCCTCCACTTT	CASSQGQGNSPLHF
TRBJ2-1	-	TRBV6-5	-	TGTGCCAGCAGTTTTCAGGCCTACAATGAGCAGTTCTTC	CASSFQAYNEQFF
TRBJ2-2	TRBD2	TRBV6-1	once	TGTGCCAGCAGTGTACTAGCGGGGGGGCCGGCCACCGGGGAGCTGTTTTTT	CASSVLAGGPATGELFF
TRBJ1-1	-	TRBV11-2	-	TGTGCCAGCAGCCTCGGGGCAGACAATGAAGCTTTCTTT	CASSLGADNEAFF
TRBJ1-5	TRBD1	TRBV29-1	-	TGCAGCGTTGTCACAGGGGGCGGTGATCAGCCCCAGCATTTT	CSVVTGGGDQPQHF
TRBJ2-7	-	TRBV7-9	-	TGTGCCAGCAGTAGACAGTCCTACGAGCAGTACTTC	CASSRQSYEQYF
TRBJ2-7	TRBD2	TRBV6-1	-	TGTGCCAGCAGTGAACGGCTAGCGGTTTACGAGCAGTACTTC	CASSERLAVYEQYF
TRBJ1-6	-	TRBV2	-	TGTGCCAGCATCCTGACAGGCAAACCCTATAATTCACCCCTCCACTTT	CASILTGKPYNSPLHF
TRBJ2-7	-	TRBV5-1	-	TGCGCCAGCAGCTTGGGGACAGCCTCCTACGAGCAGTACTTC	CASSLGTASYEQYF
TRBJ2-7	-	TRBV9	-	TGTGCCAGCAGCGTAGAGGGGGGCGCAGAGGGCTACGAGCAGTACTTC	CASSVEGGAEGYEQYF
TRBJ1-2	TRBD1	TRBV6-5	-	TGTGCCAGCAGTTACTTCTTCCAGGGGGCGAACTATGGCTACACCTTC	CASSYFFQGANYGYTF
TRBJ2-1	TRBD2	TRBV6-5	-	TGTGCCAGCAGTTCCGGACTAGCGGGGTTCAATGAGCAGTTCTTC	CASSSGLAGFNEQFF
TRBJ1-5	TRBD1	TRBV6-5	-	TGTGCCAGCAGTTACGACAGGGGACGATATCAGCCCCAGCATTTT	CASSYDRGRYQPQHF
TRBJ2-5	-	TRBV2	-	TGTGCCACCCAGGACATGGGGACGGAGACCCAGTACTTC	CATQDMGTETQYF
TRBJ2-2	-	TRBV15	-	TGTGCCACCACCCCCGGCGAGAACACCGGGGAGCTGTTTTTT	CATTPGENTGELFF
TRBJ2-7	TRBD1	TRBV27	-	TGTGCCAGCAGTTGGACAGGGGGGTCGGGCGAGCAGTACTTC	CASSWTGGSGEQYF
TRBJ2-5	-	TRBV7-9	-	TGTGCCAGCAGCTTAGTATCCCCCCAGAGCGGACAAGAGACCCAGTACTTC	CASSLVSPQSGQETQYF